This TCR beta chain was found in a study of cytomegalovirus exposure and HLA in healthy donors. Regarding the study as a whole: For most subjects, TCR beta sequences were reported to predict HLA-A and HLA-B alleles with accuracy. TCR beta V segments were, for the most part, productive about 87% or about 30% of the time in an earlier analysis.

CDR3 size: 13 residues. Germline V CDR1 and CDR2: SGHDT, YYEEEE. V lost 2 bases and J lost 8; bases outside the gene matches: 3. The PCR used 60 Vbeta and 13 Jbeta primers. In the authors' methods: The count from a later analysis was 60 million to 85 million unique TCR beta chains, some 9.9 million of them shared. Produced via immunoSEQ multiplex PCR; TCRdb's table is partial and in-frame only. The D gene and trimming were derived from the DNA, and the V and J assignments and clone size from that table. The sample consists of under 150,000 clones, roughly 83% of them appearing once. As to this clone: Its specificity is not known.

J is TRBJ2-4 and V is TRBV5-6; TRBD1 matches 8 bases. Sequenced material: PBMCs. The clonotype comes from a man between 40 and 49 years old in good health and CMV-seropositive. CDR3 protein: CASSLGQGHIQYF. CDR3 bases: TGTGCCAGCAGCTTAGGACAGGGTCACATTCAGTACTTC.